This TCR beta chain is from a study of T cell responses to AZD1222 COVID-19 vaccine (dated by TCRdb to the early 2020s). About the study as a whole: A total of approximately 240 trial participants underwent TCR sequencing, of whom about 210 received two doses of AZD1222 and some 25 received two doses of the MenACWY control vaccine. Trial participants were enrolled into age subgroups of 18-55, 56-69 and 70-plus years, which contained 148, 28 and 57 TCR-sequenced participants, respectively.

The sample's time point label is to be understood as: about 28 days (+/-7) after the second vaccine dose. AZD1222 recipients given second doses at about 4 weeks or at about 12 weeks were pooled, since spike-specific TCR depth and breadth were not found to differ between the two schedules. Vaccinee samples were obtained from the UK trials COV001 and COV002, which included a single-blind randomized controlled phase 2/3 trial of AZD1222 (ChAdOx1 nCoV-19) in healthy adults. For TCRbeta chain sequencing, PBMC samples from trial participants were taken at day 0 and at day 28 after the second dose. Notes on this clone: Its cognate antigen has yet to be identified. Qualities for individual bases were not recorded, and no much larger clone is one base off.

On the study overall, not on this receptor specifically: Nearly half of unique spike-specific TCRs reportedly recognized epitopes outside regions mutated in the B.1.351 and B.1.1.7 variants. In the small 56-69-year group, the increase in depth fell short of significance, most likely because of low power. CD4 TCRs associated with the vaccine covered the entire spike protein, and the dominant responses were in regions 160-218 and 743-854. No day 14 peak-response samples were available, so repertoires were characterized only after the peak T cell response. Spike-specific TCR breadth and depth rose significantly after two AZD1222 doses compared with day 0 and with MenACWY recipients. Conclusions about previously exposed vaccinees were limited because only 5 or 6 AZD1222 recipients were SARS-CoV-2 seropositive at baseline. Participants were mostly white British, with more females than males. The authors suggested clonal diversity may have been underestimated.

The CDR3 regions of human TCRbeta chains were analyzed by immunosequencing. Per the authors' processing: TCRs in the repertoires were matched against a reference library of SARS-CoV-2-specific TCRs that had been generated with the MIRA antigen-specificity platform. Breadth meant the fraction of unique TCRs that were SARS-CoV-2-associated, whereas depth meant the fraction of total T cells that were SARS-CoV-2-associated. Using the MIRA data, every spike-specific TCR was mapped to the spike region that the TCR reacted to and assigned to either a CD4 or a CD8 class. Log10-transformed breadth and depth values were compared by one-way ANOVA with Sidak's multiple comparisons tests. TCRdb took over this immuneACCESS table, retaining in-frame rearrangements with V and J assigned. Such tables are incomplete; in checked studies, under half of the missing clones stem from an unresolved V gene, and the remainder is unexplained. The V and J calls and the clone size are those of that table, but D and trimming were determined from the DNA. This sample lists 100,000 to 150,000 clones; roughly 90% were detected once. Of the sample, 0.9% to 1.2% is held by the ten largest clones.

Trimming removed 3 bases from V and 5 bases from J, leaving 17 bases between the germline ends. The CDR3 runs 15 amino acids, cysteine and phenylalanine included. CDR3 DNA is the only sequence kept; it has 45 bases, read in frame from the first base. Based on the germline V gene, the CDR1 and CDR2 sequences are SGHRS and YFSETQ. This TCR was sampled from an adult who received the AZD1222 COVID-19 vaccine. The rearranged segments are TRBV5-1 and TRBJ1-1, with the D gene not clear enough to name. The sequenced sample was peripheral blood, obtained 28 days after the second AZD1222 dose. The DNA sequence follows: TGCGCCAGCAGCTCCCCGGAGGGCGGTTGGACTGAAGCTTTCTTT. Translated, this is CASSSPEGGWTEAFF.